The 14 T cell receptor beta chains below all came from one sample that was sequenced in a study of cytomegalovirus exposure and HLA in healthy donors. The PCR had 60 Vbeta and 13 Jbeta primers. The protocol was immunoSEQ multiplex PCR, while the TCRdb copy is restricted to in-frame clones and leaves out a portion. The sample includes some 150,000 clones, around 64% of them seen just once. Sequencing input: PBMCs. These receptor sequences come from a woman in her 30s in good health and CMV-seronegative.

The chain uses TRBV19 and TRBJ2-7; 9 positions agree with TRBD2. This CDR3 has 15 amino acids. Per the germline V gene, CDR1 is LNHDA and CDR2 is SQIVND (reference sequence). After removal of 6 bases from V and 5 bases from J, the junction contained 11 bases not matched to a gene. Here the CDR3 DNA reads TGTGCCAGTAGGACATTAGCGGGAGAACACGACGAGCAGTACTTC. Encoded protein: CASRTLAGEHDEQYF.

The chain links TRBV7-3 to TRBJ2-1; 11 bases align to TRBD1. This CDR3 has 15 residues. Looked up from germline, CDR1 is SGHTA and CDR2 is FQGTGA. J was trimmed by 3 bases and V by 5 bases; bases with no gene match: 3. CDR3 in DNA: TGTGCCAGCAGCACCGGGACAGGGGGCTACAATGAGCAGTTCTTC. Translating it yields CASSTGTGGYNEQFF.

The chain has TRBV28 and TRBJ2-1, with 10 bases matching TRBD2. The ends lost 3 bases at V and 3 bases at J; junction bases unmatched: 5. This CDR3 has 16 residues. Germline lookup yields CDR1 MDHEN and CDR2 SYDVKM. The CDR3 nucleotides are TGTGCCAGCAGTTTCCTTAGCGGGAGGAACTACAATGAGCAGTTCTTC. Translating gives CASSFLSGRNYNEQFF. The whole variable domain, remainder taken from reference TRBV28 and TRBJ2-1, is DVKVTQSSRYLVKRTGEKVFLECVQDMDHENMFWYRQDPGLGLRLIYFSYDVKMKEKGDIPEGYSVSREKKERFSLILESASTNQTSMYLCASSFLSGRNYNEQFFGPGTRLTVL.

The chain couples TRBV27 to TRBJ2-1, with 13 positions matching TRBD2. The germline V gene has CDR1 MNHEY and CDR2 SMNVEV (reference sequence). V lost 5 bases and J lost 4; bases outside the gene matches: 5. The CDR3 consists of 16 residues. In DNA, the CDR3 is TGTGCCAGCAGTCAAGGGACTAGCGGGAATTACAATGAGCAGTTCTTC. Translation gives CASSQGTSGNYNEQFF.

V usage is TRBV27 and J usage is TRBJ2-7; 7 bases are shared with TRBD1. V was pared by 4 bases and J by 3 bases, with 3 bases of the junction left unmatched. CDR3 length equals 13 residues. CDR1 MNHEY and CDR2 SMNVEV come from the germline V gene (reference sequence). In DNA, the CDR3 is TGTGCCAGCAGTTACGGGACAGTCTACGAGCAGTACTTC. It translates to CASSYGTVYEQYF.

The genes are TRBV7-6 and TRBJ2-2, with D perhaps TRBD2 (5 bases). Germline V gene lookup returns CDR1 SGHVS and CDR2 FNYEAQ. V lost 7 bases and J lost 4, with 10 bases in between. The CDR3 is 13 residues long. The CDR3 DNA sequence: TGTGCCAGCACCCTTGGAGGCACCGGGGAGCTGTTTTTT. Its translation is CASTLGGTGELFF.

V gene TRBV28 combines with J gene TRBJ2-1; 12 bases line up with TRBD2. The CDR3 is 15 amino acids. Germline-derived CDR1 and CDR2 are MDHEN and SYDVKM. The J segment lost 9 bases and the V segment lost 2 bases, leaving 5 bases of the junction unmatched. The CDR3 protein is CASSLRLAGESEQFF. In DNA form, the CDR3 reads TGTGCCAGCAGTTTAAGACTAGCGGGAGAGAGTGAGCAGTTCTTC.

The chain is built from TRBV4-1 and TRBJ2-1; TRBD2 is a possible D gene (6 bases). CDR1 MGHRA and CDR2 YSYEKL come from the germline V gene. The CDR3 is made up of 14 amino acids. The V gene lost 6 bases and the J gene lost 12 bases, with 21 bases spanning the gap. CDR3 coding DNA: TGCGCCAGCAGGGGGTGGGACGGGAGAGACGGGCAGTTCTTC. It yields the protein CASRGWDGRDGQFF.

The chain links TRBV4-1 to TRBJ2-7; 13 nucleotides agree with TRBD2. The CDR3 sequence is 15 residues long. The germline V gene has CDR1 MGHRA and CDR2 YSYEKL. Unmatched junction bases numbered 4, after V lost 2 bases and J lost 6 bases. The CDR3 is CASSQTGTSGIEQYF. DNA for the CDR3: TGCGCCAGCAGCCAAACCGGGACTAGCGGGATCGAGCAGTACTTC.

CDR3 DNA: TGTGCCAGCAGTGAGGAGGCGGGAGGAGGGCAAGAGACCCAGTACTTC. It is translated as CASSEEAGGGQETQYF. The V call is TRBV6-1, the J call TRBJ2-5; 8 nucleotides align to TRBD2. The germline gives CDR1 MNHNS, CDR2 SASEGT. The junction had 8 bases not matched to a gene; V was cut back by 3 bases and J by 2 bases. The CDR3 sequence is 16 residues long.

This clone was found once. V is TRBV28 and J is TRBJ2-7; D might be TRBD1 (5 bases). V lost 4 bases to trimming and J lost 3 bases, with 16 bases between them. The CDR3 has 15 amino acids. In germline, CDR1 is MDHEN, CDR2 SYDVKM. DNA for the CDR3: TGTGCCAGCAGTTCTTATCGGGCCAGGGTCTACGAGCAGTACTTC. Residues: CASSSYRARVYEQYF.

V usage is TRBV2 and J usage is TRBJ1-5; 7 positions match TRBD1. CDR1 SNHLY and CDR2 FYNNEI come from the germline V gene. With 4 bases clipped from V and 5 bases from J, the junction kept 5 bases outside the gene matches. CDR3 length equals 14 residues. CDR3 region: CASSGDSAYQPQHF. As DNA, the CDR3 is TGTGCCAGCAGTGGGGACAGCGCCTATCAGCCCCAGCATTTT.

The rearrangement uses TRBV14 and TRBJ2-6; maybe TRBD1 (5 bases). This CDR3 has 17 residues. V gave up 0 bases and J gave up 2 bases, with 11 bases separating them. The germline CDR1 and CDR2 sequences are SGHDN and FVKESK. This chain's CDR3 is CASSQDQGFPGANVLTF. CDR3 bases: TGTGCCAGCAGCCAAGATCAGGGTTTCCCTGGGGCCAACGTCCTGACTTTC.

The chain employs TRBV21-1 and TRBJ2-3; the D segment call TRBD2 is taken from the table without a DNA check. TRBV21-1 is labeled a pseudogene. There are 16 residues in the CDR3. CDR3 DNA: TGTGCCAGCAGGCCTTTCCGAGGAGGGGACACAGATACGCAGTATTTT. This gives the protein CASRPFRGGDTDTQYF.